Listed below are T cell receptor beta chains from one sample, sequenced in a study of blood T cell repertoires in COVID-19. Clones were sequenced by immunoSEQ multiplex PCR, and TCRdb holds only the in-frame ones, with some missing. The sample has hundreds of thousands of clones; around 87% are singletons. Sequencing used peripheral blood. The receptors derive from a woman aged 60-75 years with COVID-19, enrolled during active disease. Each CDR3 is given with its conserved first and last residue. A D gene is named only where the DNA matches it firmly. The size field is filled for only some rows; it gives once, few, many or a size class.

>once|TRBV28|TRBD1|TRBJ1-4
TGTGCCAGCTCCTTGGTGGGACAGGGTAAAGAAAAACTGTTTTTT
CASSLVGQGKEKLFF
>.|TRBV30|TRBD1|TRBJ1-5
TGTGCCTGGAGTGGGGGACAGGGGAACAATCAGCCCCAGCATTTT
CAWSGGQGNNQPQHF
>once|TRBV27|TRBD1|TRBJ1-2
TGTGCCAGCAGTTTTGGACAGGGACTCTATGGCTACACCTTC
CASSFGQGLYGYTF
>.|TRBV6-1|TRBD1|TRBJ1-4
TGTGCCAGCAGTGAAGGGACAGGGAACGAAAAACTGTTTTTT
CASSEGTGNEKLFF
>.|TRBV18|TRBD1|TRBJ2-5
TGTGCCAGCTCATCACCCGGGACAGCACAAGAGACCCAGTACTTC
CASSSPGTAQETQYF
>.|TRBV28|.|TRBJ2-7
TGTGCCGTCGCGGACGTCGGGGAGTACTTC
CAVADVGEYF
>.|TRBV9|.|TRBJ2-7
TGTGCCAGCAGCGTAGAAGGGGTTCCCAGCTACGAGCAGTACTTC
CASSVEGVPSYEQYF
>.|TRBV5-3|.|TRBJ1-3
TGTGCCAGAAGCTCCTCGCGGGGTGGAAACACCATATATTTT
CARSSSRGGNTIYF
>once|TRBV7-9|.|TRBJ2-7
TGTGCCAGCAGCTCCAAGTCAGTCGAGCAGTACTTC
CASSSKSVEQYF
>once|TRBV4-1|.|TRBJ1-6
TGCGCCAGCAGCCAAGGACAGTATGGTAATTCACCCCTCCACTTT
CASSQGQYGNSPLHF
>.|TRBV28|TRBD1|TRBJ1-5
TGTGCCAGCAGGGCAGGGACAGGCCAGCCCCAGCATTTT
CASRAGTGQPQHF
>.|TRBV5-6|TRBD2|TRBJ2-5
TGTGCCAGCAGCTTGGCCCATGCTAGCGGGCAAGAGACCCAGTACTTC
CASSLAHASGQETQYF
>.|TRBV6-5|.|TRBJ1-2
TGTGCCAGCACCCCCAGGCCCCACTATGGCTACACCTTC
CASTPRPHYGYTF
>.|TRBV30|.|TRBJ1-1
TGTGCCTGGAGTGAAGGACAGTCAGAAGCTTTCTTT
CAWSEGQSEAFF
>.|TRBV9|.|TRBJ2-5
TGTGCCAGCAGCGTAGTTGGCGGGGTCGGAGAGACCCAGTACTTC
CASSVVGGVGETQYF
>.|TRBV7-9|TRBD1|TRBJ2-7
TGTGCCAGCAGCCGGACAGGGGGATCCTACGAGCAGTACTTC
CASSRTGGSYEQYF
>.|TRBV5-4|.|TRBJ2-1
TGTGCCAGCAGCTGGGAGAATGAGCAGTTCTTC
CASSWENEQFF
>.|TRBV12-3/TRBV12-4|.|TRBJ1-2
TGTGCCAGCAGTCCTCGGGGGAGCCATGGCTACACCTTC
CASSPRGSHGYTF
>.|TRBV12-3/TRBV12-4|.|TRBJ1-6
TGTGCCAGCAGTTCGGTATCAAATTCACCCCTCCACTTT
CASSSVSNSPLHF
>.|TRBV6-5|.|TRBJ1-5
TGTGCCAGCAGTTACTCGACCGGGTATAGCAATCAGCCCCAGCATTTT
CASSYSTGYSNQPQHF
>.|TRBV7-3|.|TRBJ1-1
TGTGCCAGCAGCCCAGGGGCAAACACTGAAGCTTTCTTT
CASSPGANTEAFF
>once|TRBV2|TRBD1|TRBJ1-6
TGTGCCAGCAAAACGGGACAGCGTAATTCACCCCTCCACTTT
CASKTGQRNSPLHF
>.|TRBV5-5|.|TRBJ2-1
TGTGCCAGCAGGTCAGAGCGGACTATCCTTAATGAGCAGTTCTTC
CASRSERTILNEQFF
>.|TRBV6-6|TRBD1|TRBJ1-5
TGTGCCAGCAGTAGGACAGGGCGAAACAATCAGCCCCAGCATTTT
CASSRTGRNNQPQHF
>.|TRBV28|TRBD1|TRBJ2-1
TGTGCCAGCAGTAATATGGACAGGGATGACAATGAGCAGTTCTTC
CASSNMDRDDNEQFF
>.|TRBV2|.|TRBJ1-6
TGTGCCCGGAGGATGGGCTCACCCCTCCACTTT
CARRMGSPLHF
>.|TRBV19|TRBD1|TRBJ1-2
TGTGCCAGTAGTCCGGGACAGGGGGGCTATGGCTACACCTTC
CASSPGQGGYGYTF
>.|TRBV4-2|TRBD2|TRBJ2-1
TGTGCCAGCAGCCAAGGTTGGGGGGGCTCCTACAATGAGCAGTTCTTC
CASSQGWGGSYNEQFF
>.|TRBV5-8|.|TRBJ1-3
TGTGCCAGCAGCCTCTCTGGAAACACCATATATTTT
CASSLSGNTIYF
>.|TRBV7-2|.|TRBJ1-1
TGTGCCAGCAGTTTCACGACAGTAAACACTGAAGCTTTCTTT
CASSFTTVNTEAFF
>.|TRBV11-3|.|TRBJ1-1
TGTGCCAGCAGCTCGGGAGATAACACTGAAGCTTTCTTT
CASSSGDNTEAFF
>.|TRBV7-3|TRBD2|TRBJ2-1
TGTGCCAGCAGCAGATCTAGCGGGGGGCTCAGCTCCTACAATGAGCAGTTCTTC
CASSRSSGGLSSYNEQFF
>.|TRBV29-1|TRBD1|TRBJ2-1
TGCAGCGGCGACAGGGGGCTCTACAATGAGCAGTTCTTC
CSGDRGLYNEQFF
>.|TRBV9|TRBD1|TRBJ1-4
TGTGCCAGCAGCCCGCGGACAGGGCTTGCAACTAATGAAAAACTGTTTTTT
CASSPRTGLATNEKLFF
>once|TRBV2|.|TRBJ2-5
TGTGCCAGCAGAGCCGGCCGGGACACCGTGTATGAGACCCAGTACTTC
CASRAGRDTVYETQYF
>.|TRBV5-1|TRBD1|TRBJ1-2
TGCGCCAGCAGCCAACCAACAGGGGGCGCGATTAGGGACTATGGCTACACCTTC
CASSQPTGGAIRDYGYTF
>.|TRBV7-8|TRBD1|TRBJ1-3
TGTGCCAGCAGCCCCCGGGACAGGGGGCTCCCTAACACCATATATTTT
CASSPRDRGLPNTIYF
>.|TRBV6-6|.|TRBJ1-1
TGTGCCAGCAGACTCTTCCCACAGGGTCTGGATGAAGCTTTCTTT
CASRLFPQGLDEAFF
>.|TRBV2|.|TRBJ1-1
TGTGCCAGCAGTCCAACAGGGAACACTGAAGCTTTCTTT
CASSPTGNTEAFF
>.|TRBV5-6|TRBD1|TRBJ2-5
TGTGCCAGCAGCTTGGGTGACAGGGGGCGCGGTGAGACCCAGTACTTC
CASSLGDRGRGETQYF
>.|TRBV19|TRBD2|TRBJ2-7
TGTGCCAGTAGCCCGGAGCGGGGACCCTACGAGCAGTACTTC
CASSPERGPYEQYF
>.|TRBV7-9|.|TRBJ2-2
TGTGCCAGCAGCCCGCTGGACAGCCTAGGGACCGGGGAGCTGTTTTTT
CASSPLDSLGTGELFF
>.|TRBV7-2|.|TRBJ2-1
TGTGCCAGCAGCTTAGGACCCGCGGCTAGCCGGAATGAGCAGTTCTTC
CASSLGPAASRNEQFF
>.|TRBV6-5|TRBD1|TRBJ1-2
TGTGCCAGCAGATCCCAGGGGGCGTACTATGGCTACACCTTC
CASRSQGAYYGYTF
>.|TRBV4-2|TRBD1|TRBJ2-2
TGTGCCAGCAGCCACGGACAGGGACCGAACACCGGGGAGCTGTTTTTT
CASSHGQGPNTGELFF
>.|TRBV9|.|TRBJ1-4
TGTGCCAGCAGCGTCTCGGGGACTAATGAAAAACTGTTTTTT
CASSVSGTNEKLFF
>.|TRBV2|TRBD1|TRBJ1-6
TGTGCCAGCAGCAAGACAGGGTTCTCACCCCTCCACTTT
CASSKTGFSPLHF
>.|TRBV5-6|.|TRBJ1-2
TGTGCCAGCAGCCAAGGGGCCTCCAACTATGGCTACACCTTC
CASSQGASNYGYTF
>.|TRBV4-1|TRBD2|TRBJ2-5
TGCGCCAGCAGCCCAGGCCCCACGAGGGGCGGGGGTACCCAAGAGACCCAGTACTTC
CASSPGPTRGGGTQETQYF